The TCR beta chain under discussion was sequenced for a study of CD8+ T cells in alopecia areata. Study-wide context: Oral tofacitinib (5 to 10 mg twice daily) was administered to treated patients.

After removal of 7 bases from V and 5 bases from J, the junction contained 3 bases not matched to a gene. The length of the CDR3 is 12 residues. CDR1 and CDR2 (germline): SQVTM, ANQGSEA. Extraction of RNA preceded its reverse transcription into cDNA, which served as the sequencing template. Clones were sequenced by immunoSEQ multiplex PCR, and TCRdb holds only the in-frame ones, with some missing. The sample comprises roughly 150,000 clones, 50% to 65% of which are singletons, and approximately 19% rests with the top ten. This chain uses TRBV29-1 with TRBJ2-2, with TRBD1 matching 8 bases. The source was CD8+ T cells sorted from blood, collected at week 0. The receptor's source is a human donor with alopecia areata. The CDR3 is CSAGQGTGELFF. The CDR3 DNA is TGCAGCGCAGGACAGGGTACCGGGGAGCTGTTTTTT.